These T cell receptor beta chains were read from a single sample in a study of CD8+ T cells in alopecia areata. The assay was immunoSEQ multiplex PCR, and TCRdb's table has in-frame clones only and misses some. This table holds roughly 170,000 clones, about three fifths found once. The source material was CD8+ T cells sorted from blood, sampled at week 24, from a patient treated with tofacitinib. Receptor source: a human donor with alopecia areata. Each CDR3 is given with its conserved first and last residue. The D gene is left open where the match is weak. Part of the rows lack a size; the others show once, few, many or a class for expanded clones.

cdr3_aa: CASSVEGRAETQYF
cdr3_nt: TGTGCCAGCAGCGTAGAGGGCAGGGCGGAGACCCAGTACTTC
j_call: TRBJ2-5
clone_size: few
d_call: -
v_call: TRBV9
cdr3_length: 14

cdr3_aa: CAWSVGGGTSTDTQYF
cdr3_nt: TGTGCCTGGAGTGTCGGTGGCGGGACTAGCACAGATACGCAGTATTTT
j_call: TRBJ2-3
clone_size: -
d_call: -
v_call: TRBV30
cdr3_length: 16

cdr3_aa: CASSSGLAALNEQFF
cdr3_nt: TGCGCCAGCAGCTCAGGACTAGCGGCTTTGAATGAGCAGTTCTTC
j_call: TRBJ2-1
clone_size: -
d_call: TRBD2
v_call: TRBV5-1
cdr3_length: 15

cdr3_aa: CASTGPADTQYF
cdr3_nt: TGTGCCAGCACCGGGCCCGCAGATACGCAGTATTTT
j_call: TRBJ2-3
clone_size: -
d_call: -
v_call: TRBV9
cdr3_length: 12

cdr3_aa: CASSLDRARGQPQHF
cdr3_nt: TGTGCCAGCAGTCTGGACAGGGCCCGGGGTCAGCCCCAGCATTTT
j_call: TRBJ1-5
clone_size: -
d_call: TRBD1
v_call: TRBV6-5
cdr3_length: 15

cdr3_aa: CASSIQTSGTQYF
cdr3_nt: TGTGCCAGTAGTATACAGACTAGCGGTACGCAGTATTTT
j_call: TRBJ2-3
clone_size: few
d_call: TRBD2
v_call: TRBV19
cdr3_length: 13

cdr3_aa: CASSEVGGSYEQYF
cdr3_nt: TGTGCCAGCTCGGAGGTAGGGGGCTCCTACGAGCAGTACTTC
j_call: TRBJ2-7
clone_size: -
d_call: -
v_call: TRBV7-9
cdr3_length: 14

cdr3_aa: CSVGGMSSYNEQFF
cdr3_nt: TGCAGCGTTGGTGGGATGAGCTCCTACAATGAGCAGTTCTTC
j_call: TRBJ2-1
clone_size: -
d_call: -
v_call: TRBV29-1
cdr3_length: 14

cdr3_aa: CASSLAGHNEQFF
cdr3_nt: TGCGCCAGCAGCTTGGCCGGGCACAATGAGCAGTTCTTC
j_call: TRBJ2-1
clone_size: -
d_call: -
v_call: TRBV5-1
cdr3_length: 13

cdr3_aa: CASSLGGTGMGNQPQHF
cdr3_nt: TGTGCCAGCAGCTTAGGGGGGACAGGTATGGGCAATCAGCCCCAGCATTTT
j_call: TRBJ1-5
clone_size: -
d_call: TRBD1
v_call: TRBV7-9
cdr3_length: 17

cdr3_aa: CASSRVGGGGSDTQYF
cdr3_nt: TGTGCCAGCAGTAGAGTCGGTGGCGGGGGGTCAGATACGCAGTATTTT
j_call: TRBJ2-3
clone_size: -
d_call: TRBD2
v_call: TRBV7-2
cdr3_length: 16

cdr3_aa: CASSLGGTSFETQYF
cdr3_nt: TGTGCCAGCAGCCTAGGGGGGACTAGCTTCGAGACCCAGTACTTC
j_call: TRBJ2-5
clone_size: -
d_call: TRBD2
v_call: TRBV9
cdr3_length: 15

cdr3_aa: CAWMRGHEQFF
cdr3_nt: TGTGCCTGGATGAGAGGCCATGAGCAGTTCTTC
j_call: TRBJ2-1
clone_size: -
d_call: -
v_call: TRBV30
cdr3_length: 11

cdr3_aa: CASSERVGQPQHF
cdr3_nt: TGTGCCAGTAGTGAAAGGGTCGGTCAGCCCCAGCATTTT
j_call: TRBJ1-5
clone_size: -
d_call: -
v_call: TRBV19
cdr3_length: 13

cdr3_aa: CASASKPGWVNQPQHF
cdr3_nt: TGTGCCAGCGCTTCAAAGCCAGGGTGGGTCAATCAGCCCCAGCATTTT
j_call: TRBJ1-5
clone_size: once
d_call: -
v_call: TRBV27
cdr3_length: 16

cdr3_aa: CASSLRDRVYEQYF
cdr3_nt: TGTGCCAGCAGTCTCCGGGACAGGGTGTACGAGCAGTACTTC
j_call: TRBJ2-7
clone_size: once
d_call: TRBD1
v_call: TRBV6-6
cdr3_length: 14

cdr3_aa: CASSVDWAGELFF
cdr3_nt: TGTGCCAGCAGCGTAGACTGGGCCGGGGAGCTGTTTTTT
j_call: TRBJ2-2
clone_size: -
d_call: -
v_call: TRBV9
cdr3_length: 13

cdr3_aa: CASILDSGELFF
cdr3_nt: TGCGCCAGCATCTTGGACAGCGGGGAGCTGTTTTTT
j_call: TRBJ2-2
clone_size: few
d_call: -
v_call: TRBV5-1
cdr3_length: 12

cdr3_aa: CASSFNPDTQYF
cdr3_nt: TGTGCCAGCAGCTTTAACCCAGATACGCAGTATTTT
j_call: TRBJ2-3
clone_size: -
d_call: -
v_call: TRBV7-2
cdr3_length: 12

cdr3_aa: CASSMQQLTGELFF
cdr3_nt: TGTGCCAGCAGTATGCAACAGCTTACCGGGGAGCTGTTTTTT
j_call: TRBJ2-2
clone_size: few
d_call: -
v_call: TRBV2
cdr3_length: 14

cdr3_aa: CASSVVDRGRGEQFF
cdr3_nt: TGTGCCAGCAGCGTAGTGGACAGGGGGAGGGGTGAGCAGTTCTTC
j_call: TRBJ2-1
clone_size: -
d_call: TRBD1
v_call: TRBV9
cdr3_length: 15

cdr3_aa: CASRLRGASYTDTQYF
cdr3_nt: TGTGCCAGCAGACTCCGGGGGGCGAGTTACACAGATACGCAGTATTTT
j_call: TRBJ2-3
clone_size: -
d_call: -
v_call: TRBV13
cdr3_length: 16

cdr3_aa: CASSFSGGELFF
cdr3_nt: TGTGCCAGCAGCTTTAGCGGCGGGGAGCTGTTTTTT
j_call: TRBJ2-2
clone_size: -
d_call: -
v_call: TRBV5-4
cdr3_length: 12

cdr3_aa: CASSVSGGSTDTQYF
cdr3_nt: TGTGCCAGCAGCGTTAGCGGGGGGAGCACAGATACGCAGTATTTT
j_call: TRBJ2-3
clone_size: -
d_call: TRBD2
v_call: TRBV7-9
cdr3_length: 15

cdr3_aa: CATSRDRDTQYF
cdr3_nt: TGTGCCACCAGCAGAGACAGGGATACGCAGTATTTT
j_call: TRBJ2-3
clone_size: -
d_call: -
v_call: TRBV15
cdr3_length: 12

cdr3_aa: CASSRGARTQETQYF
cdr3_nt: TGCGCCAGCAGCCGTGGAGCCCGGACTCAAGAGACCCAGTACTTC
j_call: TRBJ2-5
clone_size: -
d_call: -
v_call: TRBV4-1
cdr3_length: 15

cdr3_aa: CASSGGDIYTDTQYF
cdr3_nt: TGTGCCAGCAGCGGGGGGGACATCTACACAGATACGCAGTATTTT
j_call: TRBJ2-3
clone_size: few
d_call: -
v_call: TRBV9
cdr3_length: 15

cdr3_aa: CASSLVGEETQYF
cdr3_nt: TGCGCCAGCAGCTTGGTCGGGGAAGAGACCCAGTACTTC
j_call: TRBJ2-5
clone_size: -
d_call: -
v_call: TRBV5-1
cdr3_length: 13

cdr3_aa: CASSPVASEAFF
cdr3_nt: TGTGCCAGCAGCCCTGTGGCCTCTGAAGCTTTCTTT
j_call: TRBJ1-1
clone_size: -
d_call: -
v_call: TRBV2
cdr3_length: 12

cdr3_aa: CASRSGTVNEKLFF
cdr3_nt: TGTGCCAGCAGGTCCGGGACAGTTAATGAAAAACTGTTTTTT
j_call: TRBJ1-4
clone_size: few
d_call: TRBD1
v_call: TRBV7-9
cdr3_length: 14

cdr3_aa: CSVSGTSGHNEQFF
cdr3_nt: TGCAGCGTTTCCGGGACTAGCGGGCACAATGAGCAGTTCTTC
j_call: TRBJ2-1
clone_size: few
d_call: TRBD2
v_call: TRBV29-1
cdr3_length: 14

cdr3_aa: CASSLRDSLNTEAFF
cdr3_nt: TGTGCCAGCAGTTTGAGGGACAGCTTGAACACTGAAGCTTTCTTT
j_call: TRBJ1-1
clone_size: -
d_call: TRBD1
v_call: TRBV6-1
cdr3_length: 15

cdr3_aa: CASSQEQGWVDTQYF
cdr3_nt: TGCGCCAGCAGCCAAGAGCAGGGGTGGGTAGATACGCAGTATTTT
j_call: TRBJ2-3
clone_size: -
d_call: -
v_call: TRBV4-1
cdr3_length: 15

cdr3_aa: CASSLGYDGYTF
cdr3_nt: TGCGCCAGCAGCTTGGGGTATGATGGCTACACCTTC
j_call: TRBJ1-2
clone_size: few
d_call: -
v_call: TRBV5-1
cdr3_length: 12

cdr3_aa: CASRTSRGDTGELFF
cdr3_nt: TGTGCCAGCAGAACGAGTAGGGGTGATACCGGGGAGCTGTTTTTT
j_call: TRBJ2-2
clone_size: few
d_call: -
v_call: TRBV6-1
cdr3_length: 15

cdr3_aa: CASSPEGADTQYF
cdr3_nt: TGTGCCAGCAGTCCCGAAGGGGCAGATACGCAGTATTTT
j_call: TRBJ2-3
clone_size: -
d_call: -
v_call: TRBV27
cdr3_length: 13

cdr3_aa: CASSLGEAGYTF
cdr3_nt: TGTGCCAGCAGCTTAGGGGAGGCGGGCTACACCTTC
j_call: TRBJ1-2
clone_size: -
d_call: -
v_call: TRBV7-8
cdr3_length: 12

cdr3_aa: CASSGSRALVEQYF
cdr3_nt: TGTGCCAGCTCGGGCTCCCGGGCGCTGGTCGAGCAGTACTTC
j_call: TRBJ2-7
clone_size: few
d_call: -
v_call: TRBV18
cdr3_length: 14